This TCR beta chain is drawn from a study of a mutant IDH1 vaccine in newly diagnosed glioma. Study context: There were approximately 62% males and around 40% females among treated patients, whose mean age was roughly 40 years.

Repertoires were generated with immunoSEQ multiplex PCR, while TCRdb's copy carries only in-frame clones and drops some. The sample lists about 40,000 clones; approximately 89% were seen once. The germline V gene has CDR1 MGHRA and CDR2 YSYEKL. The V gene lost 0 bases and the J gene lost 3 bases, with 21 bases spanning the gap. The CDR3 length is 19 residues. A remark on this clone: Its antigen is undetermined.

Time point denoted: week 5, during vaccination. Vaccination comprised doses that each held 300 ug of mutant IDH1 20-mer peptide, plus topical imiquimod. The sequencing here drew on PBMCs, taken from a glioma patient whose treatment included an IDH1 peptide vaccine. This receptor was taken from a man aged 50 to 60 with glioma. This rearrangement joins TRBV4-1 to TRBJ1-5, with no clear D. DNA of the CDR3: TGCGCCAGCAGCCAAGATCGTAGAGGGTCGTCTTCTCACAATCAGCCCCAGCATTTT. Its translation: CASSQDRRGSSSHNQPQHF.